Shown below are 25 T cell receptor beta chains from a single sample sequenced in a study of T cell repertoires in cytomegalovirus infection. The antigens for these receptors are not known. TCRdb reanalysed the reads using MiXCR and keeps one entry per CDR3 protein. The repertoire holds approximately 590,000 distinct CDR3 sequences, with 40% as singletons. The starting material was cultured PBMCs, obtained from culture after CMV antigen stimulation. These receptor sequences come from a human donor in good health (CMV status not recorded). Some clones in this sample may be carry-over from other donors' samples.

This clonotype was found a few times. This chain connects TRBV20-1 to TRBJ2-5, with TRBD2 matching 9 bases. Per germline, CDR1 DFQATT and CDR2 SNEGSKA (reference sequence). V dropped 0 bases and J dropped 0; count of bases not matched to a gene: 5. The CDR3 loop spans 16 amino acids. The CDR3 nucleotides are TGCAGTGCTAGAGATAGCGGGGGAACGTACCAAGAGACCCAGTACTTC. Amino acids: CSARDSGGTYQETQYF.

This rearrangement joins TRBV14 to TRBJ1-3; D is ambiguous. Germline V gene lookup returns CDR1 SGHDN and CDR2 FVKESK. The CDR3 is 13 amino acids. Trimming removed 0 bases from V and 11 bases from J, with 11 bases in between. The CDR3 DNA follows: TGTGCCAGCAGCCAAGAATTTGGCAATCCCATATATTTT. Amino acids: CASSQEFGNPIYF. Based on the CDR3 plus reference TRBV14 and TRBJ1-3, the full variable domain is EAGVTQFPSHSVIEKGQTVTLRCDPISGHDNLYWYRRVMGKEIKFLLHFVKESKQDESGMPNNRFLAERTGGTYSTLKVQPAELEDSGVYFCASSQEFGNPIYFGEGSWLTVV.

This chain links TRBV7-6 with TRBJ2-6; D is possibly TRBD2 (5 bases). This CDR3 region has 18 residues. V lost 6 bases, J lost 4 bases, and 22 bases lay in between. Germline CDR1 and CDR2: SGHVS and FNYEAQ. CDR3 in amino acids: CASRPGTSPDGGANVLTF. In DNA, the CDR3 is TGTGCCAGCAGGCCGGGAACGTCCCCGGATGGGGGGGCCAACGTCCTGACTTTC.

This clonotype was counted between two and nine times. The gene calls are TRBV7-8 and TRBJ2-1; D is ambiguous. The V end lost 1 base, the J end lost 1 base, and 8 bases lay between the germline ends. The length of the CDR3 is 15 residues. Germline-derived CDR1 and CDR2 are SGHVS and FQNEAQ. The DNA for the CDR3 is TGTGCCAGCAGCTTAGGCAGAATTTCCTACAATGAGCAGTTCTTC. It translates to CASSLGRISYNEQFF.

This clonotype has only a few counts. The chain couples TRBV7-2 to TRBJ2-7, with no clear D. The V end lost 5 bases, the J end lost 0 bases, and 5 bases lay between the germline ends. The germline V gene encodes CDR1 SGHTA and CDR2 FQGNSA. This CDR3 is 12 amino acids long. The CDR3 DNA reads as TGTGCCAGCAGCGTACCCTCCTACGAGCAGTACTTC. This gives the protein CASSVPSYEQYF.

V usage is TRBV7-6 and J usage is TRBJ2-5; possibly TRBD2 for D (6 bases). Germline assignment: CDR1 SGHVS and CDR2 FNYEAQ. The CDR3 is 14 residues long. Trimming stripped 5 bases from V and 4 bases from J, with 14 bases between. In DNA, the CDR3 is TGTGCCAGCAGCCCCCCGGGGGTGCGAGAGACCCAGTACTTC. Translation gives CASSPPGVRETQYF.

The J gene is TRBJ2-2, the V gene TRBV12-3 or TRBV12-4; the match to TRBD2 covers 12 bases. This CDR3 comprises 16 residues. V was clipped by 3 bases and J by 4 bases; unmatched bases: 3. CDR3 amino acids: CASSLGLAGVTGELFF. The CDR3 region has the DNA TGTGCCAGCAGTTTGGGACTAGCGGGTGTCACCGGGGAGCTGTTTTTT.

This rearrangement joins TRBV7-2 to TRBJ2-5; 8 bases are shared with TRBD1. This CDR3 has 14 residues. Losses at the gene ends were 6 bases for V and 2 bases for J; bases not matched to a gene: 5. The germline V gene has CDR1 SGHTA and CDR2 FQGNSA. In nucleotides, the CDR3 is TGTGCCAGCAGAAGGGACAGGCCGCAAGAGACCCAGTACTTC. Its protein is CASRRDRPQETQYF.

V gene TRBV24-1 combines with J gene TRBJ2-1; weak D call: TRBD1 (6 bases). The CDR3 totals 13 residues. Germline-derived CDR1 and CDR2 are KGHDR and SFDVKD. With 3 bases removed from V and 4 bases from J, the gap between germline ends came to 6 bases. The chain's CDR3 is CATSDGQYNEQFF. The CDR3 coding sequence is TGTGCCACCAGTGATGGACAGTACAATGAGCAGTTCTTC.

The J gene is TRBJ2-5, the V gene TRBV6-1, with 9 positions matching TRBD1. The CDR3 runs 12 residues. Germline CDR1 reads MNHNS; CDR2 reads SASEGT. V lost 8 bases and J lost 5; bases outside the gene matches: 3. CDR3 in amino acids: CASGTGWETQYF. The CDR3 DNA follows: TGTGCCAGCGGGACAGGGTGGGAGACCCAGTACTTC.

The chain has TRBV5-3 and TRBJ2-5, with 10 bases that match TRBD2. TRBV5-3 falls under the ORF class, with uncertain function. V gave up 8 bases and J gave up 2 bases; unmatched junction bases: 9. The CDR3 is 15 amino acids. The CDR3 sequence is CASSRLTSGQETQYF. Written as DNA, the CDR3 is TGTGCCAGCAGCCGCCTGACTAGCGGGCAAGAGACCCAGTACTTC.

The chain carries TRBV15 and TRBJ1-2; 8 bases are shared with TRBD1. J gave up 7 bases and V 3 bases, and 10 bases lay outside the gene matches. The CDR3 consists of 15 residues. Looked up from germline, CDR1 is LNHNV and CDR2 is YYDKDF (reference sequence). The DNA for the CDR3 is TGTGCCACCAGCAGGGACACAGGGGGAGGTCGTGGCTACACCTTC. The encoded protein is CATSRDTGGGRGYTF. The full variable domain, completed using reference TRBV15 and TRBJ1-2, is DAMVIQNPRYQVTQFGKPVTLSCSQTLNHNVMYWYQQKSSQAPKLLFHYYDKDFNNEADTPDNFQSRRPNTSFCFLDIRSPGLGDTAMYLCATSRDTGGGRGYTFGSGTRLTVV.

This clonotype was counted only a few times. The gene calls are TRBV7-2 and TRBJ2-1; a weak D match, TRBD2 (6 bases). The V gene's germline CDR1 is SGHTA and CDR2 FQGNSA. This CDR3 has 20 residues. V gave up 3 bases and J gave up 6 bases, with 30 bases separating them. CDR3 in DNA: TGTGCCAGCAGCTTGTATAGCGGCAGGTACTCTTTAACGTGGGGCAATGAGCAGTTCTTC. This translates into CASSLYSGRYSLTWGNEQFF.

This clonotype was seen more than once but under ten times. The V and J genes are TRBV11-2 and TRBJ2-1; 7 bases line up with TRBD2. The V segment lost 4 bases and the J segment 4 bases; nucleotides outside the gene matches: 10. The germline V gene has CDR1 SGHAT and CDR2 FQNNGV. This CDR3 region has 16 residues. This CDR3 is CASSSPLAETYNEQFF. Written as DNA, the CDR3 is TGTGCCAGCAGCTCCCCTCTAGCGGAGACTTACAATGAGCAGTTCTTC.

This chain joins TRBV12-3 or TRBV12-4 and TRBJ2-3; D unclear. This CDR3 has 15 amino acids. V shed 6 bases and J shed 0 bases, with 13 bases lying between them. CDR3: CASSPWAPSTDTQYF. CDR3 sequence (DNA): TGTGCCAGCAGCCCCTGGGCCCCGAGCACAGATACGCAGTATTTT.

The gene calls are TRBV28 and TRBJ2-1, with a weak D call TRBD2 (7 bases). The V gene lost 0 bases and the J gene lost 2 bases, with 17 bases spanning the gap. Germline values: CDR1 MDHEN, CDR2 SYDVKM. The CDR3 is made up of 18 amino acids. CDR3 nucleotide sequence: TGTGCCAGCAGTTTATGGATGAGGGGGGGGTCTACCTACAATGAGCAGTTCTTC. Encoded protein: CASSLWMRGGSTYNEQFF.

This clonotype was counted between two and nine times. The chain uses TRBV6-5 and TRBJ1-2; possible D gene TRBD1, 5 bases. CDR1 is MNHEY, CDR2 SVGAGI, per germline. The CDR3 sequence is 15 residues long. V was pared by 2 bases and J by 3 bases, with 13 bases between. CDR3 sequence reads: CASSYRGPVDYGYTF. The CDR3 nucleotides read TGTGCCAGCAGTTACCGGGGCCCCGTTGACTATGGCTACACCTTC.

This clonotype was observed a handful of times. V usage is TRBV28 and J usage is TRBJ2-7, with 7 bases lining up with TRBD1. J was trimmed by 3 bases and V by 6 bases; bases with no gene match: 8. The CDR3 consists of 14 residues. Germline V lookup: CDR1 MDHEN, CDR2 SYDVKM. In nucleotides, the CDR3 is TGTGCCAGCAGCGACAGGGACCTTTTCTACGAGCAGTACTTC. Translated, it gives CASSDRDLFYEQYF.

This clonotype was recorded only once. The genes are TRBV4-1 and TRBJ2-3; D not certain. V lost 0 bases, J lost 4 bases, and 8 bases lay in between. The CDR3 totals 14 residues. Germline CDR1 and CDR2: MGHRA and YSYEKL. CDR3 DNA: TGCGCCAGCAGCCAAGAACAGTCCCCAGATACGCAGTATTTT. Residues: CASSQEQSPDTQYF.

The V and J genes are TRBV7-2 and TRBJ2-6; D gene ambiguous. CDR3 size: 15 residues. Germline V gene lookup returns CDR1 SGHTA and CDR2 FQGNSA. V was clipped by 3 bases and J by 1 base, with 7 bases between them. CDR3 region: CASSFIFSGANVLTF. The DNA of the CDR3 is TGTGCCAGCAGCTTTATTTTTTCTGGGGCCAACGTCCTGACTTTC. The whole variable domain, filled in from reference TRBV7-2 and TRBJ2-6, reads GAGVSQSPSNKVTEKGKDVELRCDPISGHTALYWYRQSLGQGLEFLIYFQGNSAPDKSGLPSDRFSAERTGGSVSTLTIQRTQQEDSAVYLCASSFIFSGANVLTFGAGSRLTVL.

This clonotype was picked up a small number of times. This chain uses TRBV6-6 with TRBJ2-7, with D possibly being TRBD1 (5 bases). The germline CDR1 and CDR2 sequences are MNHNY and SVGAGI (reference sequence). The CDR3 has 15 residues. The V and J ends lost 0 bases and 3 bases respectively, with 12 bases between them. The CDR3 reads CASSYSGQGGYEQYF. The CDR3 nucleotides are TGTGCCAGCAGTTACTCAGGTCAGGGCGGCTACGAGCAGTACTTC.

This clonotype was counted only a few times. V usage is TRBV6-2 or TRBV6-3 and J usage is TRBJ2-7, with TRBD2 matching over 11 bases. In germline, CDR1 is MNHEY, CDR2 SVGEGT. J gave up 4 bases and V 1 base, and 12 bases lay outside the gene matches. CDR3 length: 18 amino acids. CDR3 in amino acids: CASSYFTPRTSGRYEQYF. CDR3 sequence (DNA): TGTGCCAGCAGTTACTTTACCCCCCGGACTAGCGGGCGATACGAGCAGTACTTC.

This clonotype was seen ten or more times. This chain links TRBV7-2 with TRBJ2-1, with 8 bases matching TRBD2. CDR1 and CDR2 from the germline V gene are SGHTA and FQGNSA. This CDR3 contains 16 residues. V was clipped by 5 bases and J by 0 bases; unmatched bases: 6. This CDR3 is CASSTLAGSSYNEQFF. DNA of the CDR3: TGTGCCAGCAGCACTCTAGCGGGCAGCTCCTACAATGAGCAGTTCTTC.

Regarding this clonotype: A read error may produce the germline difference seen at one junction end. The V call is TRBV4-1, the J call TRBJ1-2, with D tentatively TRBD1 (5 bases). Germline CDR1 reads MGHRA; CDR2 reads YSYEKL. CDR3 length equals 17 residues. Here the CDR3 reads CASSQDSETVNNYCYTF. The CDR3 bases are TGCGCCAGCAGCCAAGATAGCGAGACAGTTAATAACTATTGCTACACCTTC.

The chain combines TRBV4-2 with TRBJ2-7; D may be TRBD2 (6 bases). Germline loops: CDR1 LGHNA, CDR2 YNFKEQ. V was trimmed by 5 bases and J by 6 bases, leaving 26 bases between them. The CDR3 contains 17 residues. CDR3 bases: TGTGCCAGCAGCGGTCCTACTGCGGGACTTCTTTTCTCCGAGCAGTACTTC. This sequence encodes CASSGPTAGLLFSEQYF.